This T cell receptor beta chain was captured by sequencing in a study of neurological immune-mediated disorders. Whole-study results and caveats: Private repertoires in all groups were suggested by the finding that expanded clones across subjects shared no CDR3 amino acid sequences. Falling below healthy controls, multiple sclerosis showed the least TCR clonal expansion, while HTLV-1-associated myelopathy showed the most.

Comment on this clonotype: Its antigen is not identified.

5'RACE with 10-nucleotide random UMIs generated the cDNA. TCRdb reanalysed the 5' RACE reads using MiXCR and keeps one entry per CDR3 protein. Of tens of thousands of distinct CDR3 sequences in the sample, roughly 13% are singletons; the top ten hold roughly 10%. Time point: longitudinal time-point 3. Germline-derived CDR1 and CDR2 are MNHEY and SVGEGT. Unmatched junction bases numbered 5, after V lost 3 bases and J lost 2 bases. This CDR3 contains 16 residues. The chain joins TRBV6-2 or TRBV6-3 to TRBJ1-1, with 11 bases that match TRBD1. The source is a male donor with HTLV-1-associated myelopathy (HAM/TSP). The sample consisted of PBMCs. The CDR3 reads CASSYQGQGENTEAFF. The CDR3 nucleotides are TGTGCCAGCAGTTATCAGGGACAGGGGGAAAACACTGAAGCTTTCTTT.